A selection of T cell receptor beta chains follows, all from one sample in a study of blood T cells in healthy people across ages. Using its own MiXCR run on the 5' RACE reads, TCRdb lists one record per CDR3 protein. Among approximately 960,000 distinct CDR3 sequences, around 29% were seen once, and the ten largest hold roughly a tenth. The sample also formed part of further work on T cells of mothers and their children.

Sequenced input: blood. These receptors all stem from a middle-aged woman in good health. Both conserved end residues are part of each CDR3. A D gene is named only where the DNA matches it firmly. The size entry is marked missing in some rows and otherwise reads once, few, many or a size class.

j_call	v_call	clone_size	d_call	cdr3_nt	cdr3_aa
TRBJ2-7	TRBV12-3/TRBV12-4	many	TRBD2	TGTGCCAGCAGTTTAGGCGGGGGGCGCTTCGAGCAGTACTTC	CASSLGGGRFEQYF
TRBJ2-6	TRBV25-1	.	.	TGTGCCAGCAGTGTCCTGGACTCTGGGGCCAACGTCCTGACTTTC	CASSVLDSGANVLTF
TRBJ2-1	TRBV7-9	.	.	TGTGCCAGCAGCCCCCGGAGGACAGAGCACAATGAGCAGTTCTTC	CASSPRRTEHNEQFF
TRBJ1-5	TRBV6-6	.	TRBD1	TGTGTCAGCAGTTACGGGACGGCCAGGGGGCTTACTCAGCCCCAGCATTTT	CVSSYGTARGLTQPQHF
TRBJ2-2	TRBV12-3/TRBV12-4	.	.	TGTGCCAGCAGACTCACACAGGGGAACACCGGGGAGCTGTTTTTT	CASRLTQGNTGELFF
TRBJ2-5	TRBV3-1	many	TRBD2	TGTGCCAGCAGCCAAGGAAGACTAGCGGGGGAAGAGACCCAGTACTTC	CASSQGRLAGEETQYF
TRBJ1-5	TRBV18	.	.	TGTGCCACCGCCCCACGACAGGTGAACAATCAGCCCCAGCATTTT	CATAPRQVNNQPQHF
TRBJ2-1	TRBV4-3	.	TRBD1	TGCGCCAGCAGCCCCCAGGCCGGGACAGGGGGCGATGAGCAGTTCTTC	CASSPQAGTGGDEQFF
TRBJ2-3	TRBV5-1	many	.	TGCGCCAGCAGCACGGGTCACAAGGAAGATACGCAGTATTTT	CASSTGHKEDTQYF
TRBJ2-3	TRBV11-2	few	.	TGTGCCAGCAGCTCTTCTAGGGGTATGACAGATACGCAGTATTTT	CASSSSRGMTDTQYF
TRBJ2-3	TRBV11-2	.	TRBD2	TGTGCCAGCAGCTTAGATCGGGGAGGGGTTAGCACGGATACGCAGTATTTT	CASSLDRGGVSTDTQYF
TRBJ1-5	TRBV20-1	.	.	TGCAGTGCTAGCGGAACAGGGTATCAGCCCCAGCATTTT	CSASGTGYQPQHF
TRBJ2-7	TRBV2	.	TRBD2	TGTGCCAGCAGCGTCACTAGCGGTGCGTACTTC	CASSVTSGAYF
TRBJ2-7	TRBV30	.	TRBD2	TGTGCCTGGGCTAGCGGGGGGGGTTACGAGCAGTACTTC	CAWASGGGYEQYF
TRBJ2-1	TRBV7-3	.	TRBD2	TGTGCCAGCAGCTTAACTCTAGCGGGATACAATGAGCAGTTCTTC	CASSLTLAGYNEQFF
TRBJ2-1	TRBV6-1	.	TRBD1	TGTGCCAGCAGTGCCTCTGCCCGGGACAGGGGATACAATGAGCAGTTCTTC	CASSASARDRGYNEQFF
TRBJ1-4	TRBV20-1	.	TRBD1	TGCAGTGCTAGTAGGGGCAGGGGGACTGAAAAACTGTTTTTT	CSASRGRGTEKLFF
TRBJ2-2	TRBV5-1	.	.	TGCGCCAGCAGCATGGACAAGAACACCGGGGAGCTGTTTTTT	CASSMDKNTGELFF
TRBJ1-2	TRBV10-3	many	.	TGTGCCATCAGTGAGGACGGCTATGGCTACACCTTC	CAISEDGYGYTF
TRBJ1-5	TRBV30	few	.	TGTGCCTGGAGTGTTGGCCTTAATAGCAATCAGCCCCAGCATTTT	CAWSVGLNSNQPQHF
TRBJ1-1	TRBV11-2	few	.	TGTGCCAGCAGCTTAGAATCTGGGGGACGAGCTTTCTTT	CASSLESGGRAFF
TRBJ2-7	TRBV9	many	TRBD2	TGTGCCAGCAGCGTACAACCGACTAGCGGCGAGCAGTACTTC	CASSVQPTSGEQYF
TRBJ2-1	TRBV5-1	.	.	TGCGCCAGCAGCTTGACTAGCAGGGGGGATGAGCAGTTCTTC	CASSLTSRGDEQFF
TRBJ1-5	TRBV27	.	.	TGTGCCAGCAGTTTGGACGGGGGACATAGCAATCAGCCCCAGCATTTT	CASSLDGGHSNQPQHF
TRBJ2-7	TRBV2	many	TRBD1	TGTGCCAGCAAAAGGGGGACAGGGTACGACGAGCAGTACTTC	CASKRGTGYDEQYF
TRBJ1-1	TRBV3-1	many	.	TGCGCCAGCAGTTCGAACACTGAAGCTTTCTTT	CASSSNTEAFF
TRBJ1-2	TRBV4-3	.	.	TGCGCCAGCTGCCGAGAATTCGACGGGAACTATGGCTACACCTTC	CASCREFDGNYGYTF
TRBJ2-7	TRBV7-9	many	TRBD1	TGTGCCAGCAGCGAGAGACAGGGGGTGTCCTACGAGCAGTACTTC	CASSERQGVSYEQYF